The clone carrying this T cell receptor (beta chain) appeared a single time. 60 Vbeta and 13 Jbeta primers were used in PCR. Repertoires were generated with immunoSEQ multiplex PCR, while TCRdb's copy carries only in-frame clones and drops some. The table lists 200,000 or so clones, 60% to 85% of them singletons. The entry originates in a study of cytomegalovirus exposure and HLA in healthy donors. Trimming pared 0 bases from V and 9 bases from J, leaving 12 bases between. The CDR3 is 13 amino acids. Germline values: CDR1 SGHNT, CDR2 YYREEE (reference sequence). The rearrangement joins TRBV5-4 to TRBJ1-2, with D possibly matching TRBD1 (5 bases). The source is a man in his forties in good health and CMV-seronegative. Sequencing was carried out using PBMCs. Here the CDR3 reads CASSLAGGVRYTF. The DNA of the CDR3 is TGTGCCAGCAGCTTGGCTGGGGGGGTTCGCTACACCTTC.